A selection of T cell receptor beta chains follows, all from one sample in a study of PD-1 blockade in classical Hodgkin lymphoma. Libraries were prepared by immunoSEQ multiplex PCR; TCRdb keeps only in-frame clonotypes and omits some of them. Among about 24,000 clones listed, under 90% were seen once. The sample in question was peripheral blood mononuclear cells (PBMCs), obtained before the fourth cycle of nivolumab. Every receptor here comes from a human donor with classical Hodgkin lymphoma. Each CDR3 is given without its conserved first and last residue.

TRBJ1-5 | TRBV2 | ASSEGSNQPQH
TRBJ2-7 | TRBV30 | AWSAGRHSYEQY
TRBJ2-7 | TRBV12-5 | ASGLWEDYEQY
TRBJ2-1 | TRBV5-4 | ASSFTTTYNEQF
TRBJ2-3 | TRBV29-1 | SVEEWRTGGGTDTQY
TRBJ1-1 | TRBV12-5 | ASGLPGAEAF
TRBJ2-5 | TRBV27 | ASRQLAGTETQY
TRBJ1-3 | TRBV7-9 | ASSLAQVSGNTIY
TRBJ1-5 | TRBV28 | ASSLSDRENQPQH
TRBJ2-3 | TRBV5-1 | ASSLASYPTDTQY
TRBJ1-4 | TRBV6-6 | ASSRTAVNEKLF
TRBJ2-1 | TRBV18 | ASSPYGEAGDEQF
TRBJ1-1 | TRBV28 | ASSLHTEAF
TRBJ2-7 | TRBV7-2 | ASSPGTSDYEQY
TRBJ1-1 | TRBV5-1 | ASSLAVGNTEAF
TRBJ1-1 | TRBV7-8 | ASSLGATNTEAF
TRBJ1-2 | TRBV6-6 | ASSATPYGYT
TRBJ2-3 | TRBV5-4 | ASSLASDHTDTQY
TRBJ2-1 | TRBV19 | ASSSPGGPDNEQF
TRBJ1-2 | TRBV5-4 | ASSPGGSYGYT
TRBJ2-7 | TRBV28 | ASRTGGRGEQY
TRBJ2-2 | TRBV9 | ASSVGGGELF
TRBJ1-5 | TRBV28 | ASSLLTGRFQPQH
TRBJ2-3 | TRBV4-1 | ASSQDLWDTQY
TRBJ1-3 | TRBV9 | ASSGSRFSGNTIY
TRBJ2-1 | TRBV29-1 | SVGPREQF
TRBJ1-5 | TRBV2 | ASRAGGSNQPQH
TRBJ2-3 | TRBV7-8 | ASTLASTDTQY